This TCR beta chain was retrieved from a study of CD8 T cells in Susac syndrome. Study information: Within the group of sequenced Susac syndrome patients, five or six had active disease and eight were in remission.

The authors carried out high-throughput sequencing of TCR beta. They applied it to CD8+ and CD4+ T cells obtained from blood. The authors negatively isolated CD8+ and CD4+ T cells and FACS-enriched TEMRA cells. Random hexamers were used to reverse transcribe about 0.5 to 1 ug of RNA. Amplification of TCR beta CDR3 spanned 54 Vbeta and 13 Jbeta via immunoSEQ multiplex PCR. TCRdb reprocessed the immunoSEQ multiplex PCR reads with MiXCR, giving one entry per CDR3 protein. Among roughly 190,000 distinct CDR3 sequences listed, approximately 95% were seen once. V shed 1 base and J shed 4 bases, with 14 bases lying between them. From germline, CDR1 is SGHDN and CDR2 FVKESK. CDR3 length: 16 amino acids.

The sequenced sample was CD8+ T cells from PBMCs. The TCR was taken from a human donor with Susac syndrome. The V gene is TRBV14, the J gene TRBJ2-1, with TRBD2 as a possible D gene (7 bases). The CDR3 DNA sequence: TGTGCCAGCAGCCAAGTCCGCGGGGGCCCATACAATGAGCAGTTCTTC. Protein sequence: CASSQVRGGPYNEQFF. The full variable domain, with the rest looked up from reference TRBV14 and TRBJ2-1, is EAGVTQFPSHSVIEKGQTVTLRCDPISGHDNLYWYRRVMGKEIKFLLHFVKESKQDESGMPNNRFLAERTGGTYSTLKVQPAELEDSGVYFCASSQVRGGPYNEQFFGPGTRLTVL.